This T cell receptor (beta chain) stems from a study of cytomegalovirus exposure and HLA in healthy donors. V was pared by 0 bases and J by 7 bases, with 11 bases between. This CDR3 region has 14 residues. Germline lookup yields CDR1 SGHDT and CDR2 YYEEEE. PCR was performed using 60 Vbeta and 13 Jbeta primers. Using immunoSEQ multiplex PCR, the repertoire was profiled, and TCRdb retains in-frame clones only, with some absent. This table has about 55,000 clones, around four fifths appearing once. Whole-study results and caveats: Overall, under 200 TCR beta chains were annotated as cytomegalovirus-associated. It was reported that the classifier diagnosed cytomegalovirus status with high specificity and sensitivity in both the original and validation cohorts. TRBV6-2, TRBV6-3 and some other V segments were excluded as indistinguishable.

Regarding this clone: What it binds is unknown.

The sequence was obtained from a young man in good health and CMV-seronegative. The chain couples TRBV5-6 to TRBJ1-5; tentative D call: TRBD1 (6 bases). The specimen was PBMCs. CDR3 in amino acids: CASSLDRDKQPQHF. The CDR3, as DNA: TGTGCCAGCAGCTTGGACAGGGATAAACAGCCCCAGCATTTT.